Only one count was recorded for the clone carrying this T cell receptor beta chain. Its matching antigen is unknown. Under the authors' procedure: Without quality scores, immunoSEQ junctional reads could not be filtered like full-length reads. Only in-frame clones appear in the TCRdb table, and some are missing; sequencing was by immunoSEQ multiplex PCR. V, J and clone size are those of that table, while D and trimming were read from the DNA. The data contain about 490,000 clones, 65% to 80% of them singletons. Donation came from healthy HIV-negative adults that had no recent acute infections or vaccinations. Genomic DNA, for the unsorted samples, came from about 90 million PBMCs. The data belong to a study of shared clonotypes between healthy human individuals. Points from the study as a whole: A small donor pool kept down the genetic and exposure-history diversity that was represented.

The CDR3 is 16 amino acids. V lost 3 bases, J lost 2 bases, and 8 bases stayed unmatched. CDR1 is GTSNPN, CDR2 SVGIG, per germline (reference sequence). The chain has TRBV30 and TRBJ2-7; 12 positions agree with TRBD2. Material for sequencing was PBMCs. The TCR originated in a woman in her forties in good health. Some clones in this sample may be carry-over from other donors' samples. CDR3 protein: CAWSGRSSGRAYEQYF. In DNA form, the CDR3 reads TGTGCCTGGAGCGGAAGATCTAGCGGGAGGGCCTACGAGCAGTACTTC.